The clone carrying this TCR beta chain was detected once. This PCR relied on a set of 60 Vbeta primers and 13 Jbeta primers. Clones were read by immunoSEQ multiplex PCR, and TCRdb kept only the in-frame ones, dropping some. The sample includes around 150,000 clones, 60% to 80% seen only once; the top ten take roughly 7.8%. CDR1 is ENHRY, CDR2 SYGVKD, per germline. V gave up 3 bases and J gave up 6 bases; unmatched junction bases: 12. The CDR3 extends over 17 amino acids. This sample is drawn from a study of cytomegalovirus exposure and HLA in healthy donors. This sequence was found in a middle-aged woman in good health and CMV-seropositive. The sequenced material came from PBMCs. The gene calls are TRBV10-3 and TRBJ2-1; 9 nucleotides agree with TRBD2. The CDR3 is CAISDGAGTSSLNEQFF. The CDR3 DNA follows: TGTGCCATCAGTGATGGAGCCGGGACTAGCTCTCTCAATGAGCAGTTCTTC.